This passage covers 25 T cell receptor beta chains from one sample sequenced in a study of shared clonotypes between healthy human individuals. The repertoire was sequenced with immunoSEQ multiplex PCR; TCRdb's copy has only in-frame clones and lacks some. The sample lists under 700,000 clones; roughly 95% were seen once. CD8 cells regarded as naive lacked CD45RO, were positively chosen for CCR7, and omitted terminally differentiated effector memory CD45RA+ cells. Sequencing was done on a sample of naive CD8+ T cells sorted from blood. These receptors came from a woman aged 25 to 39 in good health.

The CDR3 DNA reads as TGCAGCGTTGAAACGGGGGAACGGTACGAGCAGTACTTC. Translation: CSVETGERYEQYF. The rearrangement uses TRBV29-1 and TRBJ2-5, with D perhaps matching TRBD2 (6 bases). The end of the DNA aligns better with TRBJ2-7, so the J call may be wrong. This CDR3 contains 13 residues. CDR1 and CDR2 (germline): SQVTM, ANQGSEA.

Turning to this clone: This sample includes further DNA sequences coding for the same CDR3. The chain has TRBV28 and TRBJ2-2, with D maybe TRBD1 (6 bases). Germline V gives CDR1 MDHEN, CDR2 SYDVKM. The CDR3 loop spans 14 amino acids. V was cut by 3 bases and J by 5 bases, with 10 bases left in between. The CDR3 sequence: CASSFVGGTGELFF. The CDR3 bases are TGTGCCAGCAGTTTCGTAGGGGGAACCGGGGAGCTGTTTTTT.

This chain joins TRBV19 and TRBJ2-7; 11 nucleotides align to TRBD2. The V gene's germline CDR1 is LNHDA and CDR2 SQIVND (reference sequence). The CDR3 loop spans 17 amino acids. After removal of 6 bases from V and 2 bases from J, the junction contained 12 bases not matched to a gene. CDR3 sequence: CASRTGTSGVFTYEQYF. In nucleotides, the CDR3 is TGTGCCAGTAGAACCGGGACTAGCGGTGTTTTCACCTACGAGCAGTACTTC.

The chain has TRBV2 and TRBJ2-3; TRBD2 agrees at 7 bases. The germline V gene has CDR1 SNHLY and CDR2 FYNNEI. The CDR3 has 16 residues. J was trimmed by 4 bases and V by 6 bases; bases with no gene match: 13. CDR3 bases: TGTGCCAGCAGCCCCGGGACTATCCCGACCTCAGATACGCAGTATTTT. As protein: CASSPGTIPTSDTQYF.

The V call is TRBV7-9, the J call TRBJ2-5; 7 bases match TRBD1. The length of the CDR3 is 15 residues. The J segment lost 3 bases and the V segment lost 4 bases, leaving 8 bases of the junction unmatched. CDR1 and CDR2 (germline): SEHNR, FQNEAQ (reference sequence). Here the CDR3 DNA reads TGTGCCAGCAGCTCCCGACAGGGTCTGGAAGAGACCCAGTACTTC. Translating gives CASSSRQGLEETQYF.

CDR3: CASSFGLAGESSYNEQFF. In nucleotides, the CDR3 is TGTGCCAGCAGTTTTGGGCTAGCGGGAGAGAGCTCCTACAATGAGCAGTTCTTC. This sequence joins TRBV28 and TRBJ2-1; 10 bases are shared with TRBD2. Germline V gene lookup returns CDR1 MDHEN and CDR2 SYDVKM. The CDR3 runs 18 residues. The J segment lost 0 bases and the V segment lost 3 bases, leaving 8 bases of the junction unmatched.

With respect to this clone: Other nucleotide sequences from this sample produce the same CDR3. The CDR3 here is CASSLGLYNEQFF. The CDR3 DNA sequence: TGTGCCAGCAGTTTGGGTCTCTACAATGAGCAGTTCTTC. The gene calls are TRBV28 and TRBJ2-1; D not certain. The V end lost 3 bases, the J end lost 3 bases, and 6 bases lay between the germline ends. Germline V CDR1 and CDR2: MDHEN, SYDVKM. CDR3 size: 13 residues. Supplemented by reference TRBV28 and TRBJ2-1, the full variable domain reads DVKVTQSSRYLVKRTGEKVFLECVQDMDHENMFWYRQDPGLGLRLIYFSYDVKMKEKGDIPEGYSVSREKKERFSLILESASTNQTSMYLCASSLGLYNEQFFGPGTRLTVL.

The sample holds one count of this clone. The chain uses TRBV15 and TRBJ2-7; D perhaps matches TRBD2 (6 bases). The CDR3 contains 16 residues. Looked up from germline, CDR1 is LNHNV and CDR2 is YYDKDF (reference sequence). The V gene lost 8 bases and the J gene lost 6 bases, with 26 bases spanning the gap. The CDR3 region has the DNA TGTGCCACCTCCGCCGGCCCCGGGGGTCATGTTGGCGAGCAGTACTTC. This translates into CATSAGPGGHVGEQYF.

In the case of this clone: This may stem from a read error, because a much larger clone lies one nucleotide away. The sample holds other DNA sequences that translate to the same CDR3. V and J are TRBV19 and TRBJ1-5; a possible D gene is TRBD1 (5 bases). The CDR3 covers 14 residues. CDR1 is LNHDA and CDR2 is SQIVND in the germline V gene (reference sequence). With 3 bases removed from V and 1 base from J, the gap between germline ends came to 7 bases. CDR3 in DNA: TGTGCCAGTAGTATTCGGGACAGCAATCAGCCCCAGCATTTT. Translating gives CASSIRDSNQPQHF.

For this clone: Other DNA variants within this sample encode the same CDR3. This chain uses TRBV9 with TRBJ2-3; D remains ambiguous. The germline CDR1 and CDR2 sequences are SGDLS and YYNGEE. The CDR3 is made up of 14 amino acids. V was cut by 0 bases and J by 0 bases, with 5 bases left in between. The CDR3 here is CASSVDGSTDTQYF. The CDR3 DNA sequence: TGTGCCAGCAGCGTAGATGGTAGCACAGATACGCAGTATTTT.

The chain has TRBV28 and TRBJ2-7, with 10 nucleotides matching TRBD1. The V gene end was trimmed by 5 bases and the J gene end by 3 bases; junction bases not matched to a gene: 4. The CDR3 is made up of 14 amino acids. The germline V gene has CDR1 MDHEN and CDR2 SYDVKM. CDR3 amino acids: CASSHGTGDYEQYF. CDR3 nucleotide sequence: TGTGCCAGCAGTCACGGGACAGGGGACTACGAGCAGTACTTC.

This chain links TRBV9 with TRBJ1-4; possible D gene TRBD1, 6 bases. CDR1 is SGDLS and CDR2 is YYNGEE in the germline V gene. The CDR3 length is 15 residues. V was pared by 0 bases and J by 7 bases, with 13 bases between. The CDR3 loop is CASSVARGLPEKLFF. Written as DNA, the CDR3 is TGTGCCAGCAGCGTAGCCAGGGGCTTACCTGAAAAACTGTTTTTT. The variable domain in full, with the rest retrieved from reference TRBV9 and TRBJ1-4, is DSGVTQTPKHLITATGQRVTLRCSPRSGDLSVYWYQQSLDQGLQFLIQYYNGEERAKGNILERFSAQQFPDLHSELNLSSLELGDSALYFCASSVARGLPEKLFFGSGTQLSVL.

V gene TRBV30 combines with J gene TRBJ1-1, with 8 bases aligning to TRBD1. CDR1 is GTSNPN and CDR2 is SVGIG in the germline V gene (reference sequence). Trimming at V came to 4 bases and at J to 7 bases, leaving 5 bases not matched to a gene. The CDR3 sequence is 12 residues long. The CDR3 nucleotides read TGTGCCTGGAATCAGGGGGCCAATGAAGCTTTCTTT. This codes for CAWNQGANEAFF.

This CDR3 reads CASSEIERLTYEQYF. For the CDR3, the DNA is TGCGCCAGCAGTGAGATAGAACGGCTGACCTACGAGCAGTACTTC. The chain employs TRBV10-2 and TRBJ2-7; D unresolved. V shed 2 bases and J shed 2 bases, with 13 bases lying between them. Germline V gives CDR1 WSHSY, CDR2 SAAADI. The CDR3 runs 15 residues.

The chain employs TRBV27 and TRBJ2-3, with 13 bases lining up with TRBD2. V trimming: 5 bases; J trimming: 4 bases; junction bases outside the gene matches: 9. The CDR3 length is 17 residues. CDR1 is MNHEY and CDR2 is SMNVEV in the germline V gene (reference sequence). The CDR3 sequence is CASSPELAGGPSDTQYF. The CDR3 region has the DNA TGTGCCAGCAGTCCAGAACTAGCGGGAGGGCCCTCAGATACGCAGTATTTT.

The V call is TRBV28, the J call TRBJ2-5; D ambiguous. Per the germline V gene, CDR1 is MDHEN and CDR2 is SYDVKM. This CDR3 contains 11 residues. The germline V and J ends were trimmed by 8 bases and 4 bases, with 8 bases remaining between them. The CDR3 loop reads CASGRGETQYF. The DNA for the CDR3 is TGTGCCAGCGGGCGAGGAGAGACCCAGTACTTC.

Worth noting for this clone: Other nucleotide sequences in the sample specify the same CDR3. The chain recombines TRBV5-1 with TRBJ2-7; D remains ambiguous. Germline V gives CDR1 SGHRS, CDR2 YFSETQ. V was pared by 3 bases and J by 0 bases, with 4 bases between. This CDR3 spans 12 amino acids. CDR3 DNA: TGCGCCAGCAGCTCCGACTCCTACGAGCAGTACTTC. It encodes CASSSDSYEQYF.

The rearrangement joins TRBV4-1 to TRBJ1-2, with 10 bases lining up with TRBD1. V lost 0 bases, J lost 2 bases, and 12 bases stayed unmatched. This CDR3 comprises 19 residues. Germline assignment: CDR1 MGHRA and CDR2 YSYEKL. The CDR3 is CASSQEWDRGGSLNYGYTF. CDR3 coding DNA: TGCGCCAGCAGCCAAGAGTGGGACAGGGGTGGATCGTTGAACTATGGCTACACCTTC.

The chain has TRBV28 and TRBJ1-1; D remains unclear. The germline gives CDR1 MDHEN, CDR2 SYDVKM. The V end lost 4 bases, the J end lost 6 bases, and 6 bases lay between the germline ends. This CDR3 spans 11 amino acids. CDR3 coding DNA: TGTGCCAGCAGTTCCCGTCCTGAAGCTTTCTTT. Protein sequence: CASSSRPEAFF. Drawing the rest from reference TRBV28 and TRBJ1-1, the complete variable domain is DVKVTQSSRYLVKRTGEKVFLECVQDMDHENMFWYRQDPGLGLRLIYFSYDVKMKEKGDIPEGYSVSREKKERFSLILESASTNQTSMYLCASSSRPEAFFGQGTRLTVV.

This clone was detected once. V is TRBV28 and J is TRBJ2-5; 9 positions agree with TRBD1. The germline gives CDR1 MDHEN, CDR2 SYDVKM. The V segment lost 7 bases and the J segment 5 bases; nucleotides outside the gene matches: 8. This CDR3 has 14 residues. The CDR3, as DNA: TGTGCCAGCACCAAGCGGGACAGGGCTGAGACCCAGTACTTC. Translation: CASTKRDRAETQYF.

The J gene is TRBJ2-5, the V gene TRBV27; 8 bases agree with TRBD2. TRBJ2-7 matches the DNA end more closely, so the J call is doubtful. From germline, CDR1 is MNHEY and CDR2 SMNVEV (reference sequence). The CDR3 is made up of 16 amino acids. The CDR3 region is CASSFTSGPGVYEQYF. CDR3 DNA: TGTGCCAGCAGTTTCACTAGCGGACCGGGGGTATACGAGCAGTACTTC.

The chain is built from TRBV28 and TRBJ2-7; the match to TRBD2 covers 11 bases. The CDR3 extends over 13 amino acids. Germline-derived CDR1 and CDR2 are MDHEN and SYDVKM. With 7 bases clipped from V and 4 bases from J, the junction kept 3 bases outside the gene matches. The CDR3 spells CASKTSGSYEQYF. CDR3 DNA sequence: TGTGCCAGCAAAACTAGCGGGAGTTACGAGCAGTACTTC.

V and J are TRBV7-8 and TRBJ2-7, with D possibly TRBD2 on 6 matching bases. The V end was cut by 1 base, the J end by 0 bases, with 13 bases between. This CDR3 contains 16 residues. The germline gives CDR1 SGHVS, CDR2 FQNEAQ. The CDR3 nucleotides read TGTGCCAGCAGCTTAGGAGGGACTTATAGCTCCTACGAGCAGTACTTC. This gives the protein CASSLGGTYSSYEQYF.

This clone was recorded once. The genes are TRBV13 and TRBJ2-6, with 9 bases matching TRBD1. The germline V gene has CDR1 PRHDT and CDR2 FYEKMQ (reference sequence). Trimming cost V 5 bases and J 0 bases; bases outside gene matches: 11. The CDR3 totals 19 residues. The CDR3 DNA reads as TGTGCCAGCAGCGAGAGCACAGGGGGCTCCCCCTCTGGGGCCAACGTCCTGACTTTC. This encodes CASSESTGGSPSGANVLTF.

This clone has only a few counts. The V gene is TRBV5-4, the J gene TRBJ2-1; D is possibly TRBD1 (6 bases). The V gene's germline CDR1 is SGHNT and CDR2 YYREEE (reference sequence). The CDR3 is 11 residues long. Between the trimmed V and J ends, which lost 5 bases and 10 bases, there was a span of 10 bases. The CDR3 DNA reads as TGTGCCAGCAGACTGGACAGCGAGCAGTTCTTC. This encodes CASRLDSEQFF.